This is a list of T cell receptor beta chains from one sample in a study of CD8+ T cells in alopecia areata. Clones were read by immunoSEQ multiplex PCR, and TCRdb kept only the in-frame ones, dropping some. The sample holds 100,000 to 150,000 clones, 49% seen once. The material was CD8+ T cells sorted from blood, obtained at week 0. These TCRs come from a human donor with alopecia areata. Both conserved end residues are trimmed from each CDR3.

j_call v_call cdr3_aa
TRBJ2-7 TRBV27 ASSPRAGTACHEQY
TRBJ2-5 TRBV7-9 ATSRLAEEETQY
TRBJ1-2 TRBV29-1 SVVEEGWGVGGYT
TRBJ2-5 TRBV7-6 ASSPNLGGRQETQY
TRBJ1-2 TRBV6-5 ASSYSPRVGVGYT
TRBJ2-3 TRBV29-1 SVAADRASTDTQY
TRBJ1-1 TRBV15 ATSSLNTEAF
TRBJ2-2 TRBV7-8 ASTPSLAGAPNTGELF
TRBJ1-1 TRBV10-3 ATRHNTEAF
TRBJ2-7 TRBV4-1 ASSQVYEQY
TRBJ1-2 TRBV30 AWSVGGSGYT
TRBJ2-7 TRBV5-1 ASSLERGLSYEQY
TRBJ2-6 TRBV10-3 AISEPDSSGANVLT
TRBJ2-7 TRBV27 ASSLTGTAYEQY
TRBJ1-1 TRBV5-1 ASRDPDGTEAF
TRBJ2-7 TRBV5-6 ASSWGTVYEQY
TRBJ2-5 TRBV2 ASNPRQGRVETQY
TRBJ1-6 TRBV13 ASSRGQGNSPLH
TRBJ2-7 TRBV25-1 ASSEYEAEDEQY
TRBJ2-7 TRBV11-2 ASSLVQGGSYEQY
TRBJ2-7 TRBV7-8 ASSFTRGPTYEQY
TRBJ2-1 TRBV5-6 ASGRVDEQF
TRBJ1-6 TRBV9 ASSRTQLGDSPLH
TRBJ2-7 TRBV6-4 ASSAVAGEQY
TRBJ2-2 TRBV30 AWSWVRNTGELF
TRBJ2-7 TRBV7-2 ASSLAGPRVSYEQY